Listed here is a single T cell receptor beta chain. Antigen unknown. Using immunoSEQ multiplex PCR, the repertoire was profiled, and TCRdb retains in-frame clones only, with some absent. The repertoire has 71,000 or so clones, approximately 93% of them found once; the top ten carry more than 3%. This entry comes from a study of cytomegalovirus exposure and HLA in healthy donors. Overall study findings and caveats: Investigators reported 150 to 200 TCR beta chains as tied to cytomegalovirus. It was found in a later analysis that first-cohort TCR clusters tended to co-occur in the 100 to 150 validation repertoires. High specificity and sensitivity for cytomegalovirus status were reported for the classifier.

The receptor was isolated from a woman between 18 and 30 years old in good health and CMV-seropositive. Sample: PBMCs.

CDR3 in DNA: TGTGCCAGCAGACGGACAGGGGACACCGGGGAGCTGTTTTTT. The encoded protein is CASRRTGDTGELFF. The V gene is TRBV11-2, the J gene TRBJ2-2; 9 nucleotides line up with TRBD1. This CDR3 comprises 14 residues. Germline values: CDR1 SGHAT, CDR2 FQNNGV. J gave up 3 bases and V 6 bases, and 2 bases lay outside the gene matches. The variable domain in full, completed from reference TRBV11-2 and TRBJ2-2, reads EAGVAQSPRYKIIEKRQSVAFWCNPISGHATLYWYQQILGQGPKLLIQFQNNGVVDDSQLPKDRFSAERLKGVDSTLKIQPAKLEDSAVYLCASRRTGDTGELFFGEGSRLTVL.